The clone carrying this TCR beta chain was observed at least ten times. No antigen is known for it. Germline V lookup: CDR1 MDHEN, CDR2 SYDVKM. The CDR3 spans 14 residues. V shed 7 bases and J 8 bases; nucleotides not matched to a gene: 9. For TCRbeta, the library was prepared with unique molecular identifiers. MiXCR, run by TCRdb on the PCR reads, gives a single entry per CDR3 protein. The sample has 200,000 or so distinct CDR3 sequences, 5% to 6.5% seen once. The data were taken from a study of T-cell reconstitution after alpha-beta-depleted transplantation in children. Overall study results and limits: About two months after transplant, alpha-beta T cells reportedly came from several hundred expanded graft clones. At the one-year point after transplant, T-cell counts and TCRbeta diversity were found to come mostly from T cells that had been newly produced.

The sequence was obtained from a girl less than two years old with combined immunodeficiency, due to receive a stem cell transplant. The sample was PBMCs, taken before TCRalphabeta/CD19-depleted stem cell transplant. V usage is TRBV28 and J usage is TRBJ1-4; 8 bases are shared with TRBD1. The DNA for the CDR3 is TGTGCCAGCAACCATGACAGGGGAGGCGAAAAACTGTTTTTT. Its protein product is CASNHDRGGEKLFF.